A selection of T cell receptor beta chains follows, all from one sample in a study of T-cell memory formation after mild COVID-19. TCRdb re-called the 5' RACE reads through MiXCR, storing one row per CDR3 protein. The sample records about 140,000 distinct CDR3 sequences, around 15% being singletons. What was sequenced was PBMCs or a T cell subset sorted from them (not recorded which). All receptors come from an adult woman who had mild COVID-19 (a few samples of this study predate the infection). Cell type and time point are not known. CDR3s include the opening cysteine and the closing phenylalanine or tryptophan.

v_call	cdr3_aa
TRBV27	CASSLSGASGSYEQYF
TRBV12-3/TRBV12-4	CASSFSGSGNTIYF
TRBV12-3/TRBV12-4	CASSLVFDAYRVNQPQHF
TRBV10-3	CAIRQDLNTEAFF
TRBV7-8	CASSSFSRDPPGYEQYF
TRBV30	CAWSAGTGNREQYF
TRBV27	CASSSRGRTATHEQYF
TRBV7-3	CASILGREAFF
TRBV11-2	CASSAGRGGSTDTQYF
TRBV20-1	CSARVGGSSYYNSPLHF
TRBV7-6	CASSLDRSNQPQHF
TRBV29-1	CSVESGQTVDSYEQYF
TRBV7-6	CASSLAGGPTDTQYF
TRBV20-1	CSAPNTRIAKNIQYF
TRBV21-1	CASSKKSRRTGELFF
TRBV5-1	CASSLAGGVVNTEAFF
TRBV9	CASSTSGSTDTQYF
TRBV29-1	CSVAQYRGQIEQYF
TRBV19	CASRSGLAGASTDTQYF
TRBV4-3	CASSQDRTSGFYEQYF
TRBV5-1	CASSPGRQLYNEQFF
TRBV7-2	CASSFGEYEQYF
TRBV12-3/TRBV12-4	CASSSLSVYEQFF